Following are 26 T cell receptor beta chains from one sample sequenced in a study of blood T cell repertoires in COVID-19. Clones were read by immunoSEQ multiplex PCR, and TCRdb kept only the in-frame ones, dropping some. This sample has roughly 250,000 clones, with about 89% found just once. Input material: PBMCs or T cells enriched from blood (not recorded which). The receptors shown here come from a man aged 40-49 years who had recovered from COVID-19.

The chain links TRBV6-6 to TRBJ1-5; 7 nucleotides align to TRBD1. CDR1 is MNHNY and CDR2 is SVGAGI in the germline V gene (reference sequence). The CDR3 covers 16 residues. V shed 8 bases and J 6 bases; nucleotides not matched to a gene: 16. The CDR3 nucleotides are TGTGCCAGCTGTTTCCGGACAGGCCAGGCGGGTCAGCCCCAGCATTTT. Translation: CASCFRTGQAGQPQHF.

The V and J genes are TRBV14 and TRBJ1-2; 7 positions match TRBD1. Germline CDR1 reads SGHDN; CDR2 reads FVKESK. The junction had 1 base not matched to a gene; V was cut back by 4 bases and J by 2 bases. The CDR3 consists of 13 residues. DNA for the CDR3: TGTGCCAGCAGCCCACAGGGGAACTATGGCTACACCTTC. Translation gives CASSPQGNYGYTF.

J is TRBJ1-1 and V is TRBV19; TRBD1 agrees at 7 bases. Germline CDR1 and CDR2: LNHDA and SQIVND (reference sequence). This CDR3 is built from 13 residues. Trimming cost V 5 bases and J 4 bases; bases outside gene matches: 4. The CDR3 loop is CASSAQGVTEAFF. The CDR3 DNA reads TGTGCCAGTAGTGCTCAGGGGGTCACTGAAGCTTTCTTT.

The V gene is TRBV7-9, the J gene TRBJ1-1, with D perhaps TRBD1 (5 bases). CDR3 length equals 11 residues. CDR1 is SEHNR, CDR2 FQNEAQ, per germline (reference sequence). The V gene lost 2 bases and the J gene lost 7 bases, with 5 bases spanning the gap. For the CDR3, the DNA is TGTGCCAGCAGCTTAAGGGGTGAAGCTTTCTTT. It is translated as CASSLRGEAFF. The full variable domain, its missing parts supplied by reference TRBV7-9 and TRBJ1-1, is DTGVSQNPRHKITKRGQNVTFRCDPISEHNRLYWYRQTLGQGPEFLTYFQNEAQLEKSRLLSDRFSAERPKGSFSTLEIQRTEQGDSAMYLCASSLRGEAFFGQGTRLTVV.

This chain's CDR3 is CASIGLAGFEQYF. The CDR3 DNA sequence: TGTGCCAGTATAGGACTAGCGGGATTCGAGCAGTACTTC. This chain joins TRBV28 and TRBJ2-7; 12 bases fit TRBD2. CDR3 size: 13 residues. Germline V gene sequence: CDR1 MDHEN, CDR2 SYDVKM. The ends lost 9 bases at V and 6 bases at J; junction bases unmatched: 6.

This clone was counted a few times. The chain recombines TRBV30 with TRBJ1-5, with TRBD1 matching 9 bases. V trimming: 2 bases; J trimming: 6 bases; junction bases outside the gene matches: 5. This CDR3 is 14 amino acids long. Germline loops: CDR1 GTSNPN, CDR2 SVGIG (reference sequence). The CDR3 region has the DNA TGTGCCTGGAGTATAACAGGGGGCGGTCAGCCCCAGCATTTT. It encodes CAWSITGGGQPQHF.

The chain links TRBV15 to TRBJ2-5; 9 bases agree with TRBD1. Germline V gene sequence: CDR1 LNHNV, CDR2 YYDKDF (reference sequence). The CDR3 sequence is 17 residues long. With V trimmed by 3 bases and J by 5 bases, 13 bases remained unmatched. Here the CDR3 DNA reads TGTGCCACCAGCAGGCTCCCCGGGACAGGGTTTGGGGAGACCCAGTACTTC. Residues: CATSRLPGTGFGETQYF.

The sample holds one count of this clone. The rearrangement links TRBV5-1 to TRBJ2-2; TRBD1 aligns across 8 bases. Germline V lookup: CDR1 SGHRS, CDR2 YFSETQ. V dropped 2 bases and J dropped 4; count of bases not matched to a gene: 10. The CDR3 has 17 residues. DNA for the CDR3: TGCGCCAGCAGCTTTTACGGTCAGGGGGCCGGCACCGGGGAGCTGTTTTTT. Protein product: CASSFYGQGAGTGELFF.

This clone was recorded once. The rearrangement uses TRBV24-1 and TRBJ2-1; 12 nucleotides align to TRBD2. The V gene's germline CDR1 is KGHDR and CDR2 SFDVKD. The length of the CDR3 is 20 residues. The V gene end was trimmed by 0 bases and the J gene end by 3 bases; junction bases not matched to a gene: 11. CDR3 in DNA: TGTGCCACCAGTGATTTGCATTCAGGACTAGCGGGACCAATCTACAATGAGCAGTTCTTC. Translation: CATSDLHSGLAGPIYNEQFF.

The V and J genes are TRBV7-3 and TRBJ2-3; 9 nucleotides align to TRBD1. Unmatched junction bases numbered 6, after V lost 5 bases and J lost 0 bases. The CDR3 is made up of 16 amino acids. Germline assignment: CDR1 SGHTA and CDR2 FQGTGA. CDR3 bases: TGTGCCAGCAGCGATCCCGGGACAGGGAGCACAGATACGCAGTATTTT. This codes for CASSDPGTGSTDTQYF.

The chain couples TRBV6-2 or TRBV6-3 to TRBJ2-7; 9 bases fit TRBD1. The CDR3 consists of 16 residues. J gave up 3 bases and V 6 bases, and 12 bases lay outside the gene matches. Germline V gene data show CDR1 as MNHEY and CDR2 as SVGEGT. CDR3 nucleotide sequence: TGTGCCAGCAGCTATATTCGGACAGGGGTAAACTACGAGCAGTACTTC. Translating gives CASSYIRTGVNYEQYF.

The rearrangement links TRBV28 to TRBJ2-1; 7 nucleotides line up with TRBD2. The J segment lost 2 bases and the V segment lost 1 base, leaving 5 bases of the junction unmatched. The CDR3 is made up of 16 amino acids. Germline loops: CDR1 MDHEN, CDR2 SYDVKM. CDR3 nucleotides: TGTGCCAGCAGTTTATTTGCTAGCGGCACCTACAATGAGCAGTTCTTC. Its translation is CASSLFASGTYNEQFF.

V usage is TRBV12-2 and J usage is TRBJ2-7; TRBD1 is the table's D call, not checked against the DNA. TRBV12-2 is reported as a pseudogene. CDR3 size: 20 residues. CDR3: CASRLGTPIPLGDSSYEQYF. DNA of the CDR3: TGTGCAAGTCGCTTAGGAACCCCGATACCGTTAGGGGACAGTTCCTACGAGCAGTACTTC.

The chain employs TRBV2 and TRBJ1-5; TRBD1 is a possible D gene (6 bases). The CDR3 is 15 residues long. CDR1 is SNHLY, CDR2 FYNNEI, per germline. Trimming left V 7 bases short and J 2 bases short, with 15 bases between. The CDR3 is CASKRGGGRNQPQHF. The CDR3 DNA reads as TGTGCCAGCAAAAGGGGGGGCGGACGCAATCAGCCCCAGCATTTT.

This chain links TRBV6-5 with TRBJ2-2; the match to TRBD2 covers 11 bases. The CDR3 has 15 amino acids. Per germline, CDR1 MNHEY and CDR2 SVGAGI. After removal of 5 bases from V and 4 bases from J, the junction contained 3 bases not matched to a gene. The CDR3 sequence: CASSSTSGGTGELFF. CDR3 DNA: TGTGCCAGCAGTAGTACTAGCGGGGGCACCGGGGAGCTGTTTTTT.

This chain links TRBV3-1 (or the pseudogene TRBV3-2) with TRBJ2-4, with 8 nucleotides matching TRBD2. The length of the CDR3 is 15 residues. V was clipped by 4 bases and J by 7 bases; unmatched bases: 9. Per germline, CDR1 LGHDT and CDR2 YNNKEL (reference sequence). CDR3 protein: CASSPQGLGMNIQYF. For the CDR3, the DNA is TGTGCCAGCAGCCCCCAGGGACTAGGAATGAACATTCAGTACTTC.

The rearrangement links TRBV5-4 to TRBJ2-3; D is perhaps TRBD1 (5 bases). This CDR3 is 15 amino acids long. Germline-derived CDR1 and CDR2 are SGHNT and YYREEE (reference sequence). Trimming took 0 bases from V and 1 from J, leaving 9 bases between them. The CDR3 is CASSLGGRGTDTQYF. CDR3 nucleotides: TGTGCCAGCAGCTTGGGTGGCAGGGGCACAGATACGCAGTATTTT.

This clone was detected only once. The CDR3 sequence: CASSPIGGGATYEQYF. CDR3 nucleotides: TGTGCCAGCAGCCCTATAGGGGGAGGGGCGACCTACGAGCAGTACTTC. The chain links TRBV7-2 to TRBJ2-7, with TRBD2 as a possible D gene (7 bases). Trimming took 5 bases from V and 2 from J, leaving 19 bases between them. The CDR3 sequence is 16 residues long. Germline CDR1 SGHTA, CDR2 FQGNSA. Drawing the rest from reference TRBV7-2 and TRBJ2-7, the complete variable domain is GAGVSQSPSNKVTEKGKDVELRCDPISGHTALYWYRQSLGQGLEFLIYFQGNSAPDKSGLPSDRFSAERTGGSVSTLTIQRTQQEDSAVYLCASSPIGGGATYEQYFGPGTRLTVT.

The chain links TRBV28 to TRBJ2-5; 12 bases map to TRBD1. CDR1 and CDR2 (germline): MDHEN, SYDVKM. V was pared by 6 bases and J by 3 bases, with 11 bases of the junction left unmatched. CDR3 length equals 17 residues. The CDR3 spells CASSTGTGGSLKETQYF. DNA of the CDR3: TGTGCCAGCAGCACCGGGACAGGGGGCTCTTTAAAAGAGACCCAGTACTTC.

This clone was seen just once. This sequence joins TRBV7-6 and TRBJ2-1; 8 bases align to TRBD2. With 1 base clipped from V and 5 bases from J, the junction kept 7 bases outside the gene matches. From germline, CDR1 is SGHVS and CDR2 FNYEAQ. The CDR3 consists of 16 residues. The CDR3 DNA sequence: TGTGCCAGCAGCTTAGGTTTCGGACTAGCAGACAATGAGCAGTTCTTC. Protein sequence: CASSLGFGLADNEQFF.

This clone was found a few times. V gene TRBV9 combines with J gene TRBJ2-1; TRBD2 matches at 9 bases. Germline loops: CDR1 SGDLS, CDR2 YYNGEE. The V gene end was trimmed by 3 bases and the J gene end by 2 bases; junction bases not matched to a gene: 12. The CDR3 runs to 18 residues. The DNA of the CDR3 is TGTGCCAGCAGCGCCGGGGGGACTAGCTGGGTCGCCTACAATGAGCAGTTCTTC. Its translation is CASSAGGTSWVAYNEQFF.

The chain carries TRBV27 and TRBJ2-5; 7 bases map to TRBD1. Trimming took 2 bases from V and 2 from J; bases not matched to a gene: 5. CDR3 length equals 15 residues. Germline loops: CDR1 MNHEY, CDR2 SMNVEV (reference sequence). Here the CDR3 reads CASSLMGRGQETQYF. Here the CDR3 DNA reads TGTGCCAGCAGTTTAATGGGCAGGGGGCAAGAGACCCAGTACTTC.

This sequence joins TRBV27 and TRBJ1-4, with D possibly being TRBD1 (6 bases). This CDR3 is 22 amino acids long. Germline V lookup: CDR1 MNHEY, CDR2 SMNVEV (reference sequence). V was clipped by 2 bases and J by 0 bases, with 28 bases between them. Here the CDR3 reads CASSLEVRGCGVCTATNEKLFF. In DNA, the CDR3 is TGTGCCAGCAGTTTAGAGGTCAGGGGTTGTGGGGTCTGTACCGCAACTAATGAAAAACTGTTTTTT.

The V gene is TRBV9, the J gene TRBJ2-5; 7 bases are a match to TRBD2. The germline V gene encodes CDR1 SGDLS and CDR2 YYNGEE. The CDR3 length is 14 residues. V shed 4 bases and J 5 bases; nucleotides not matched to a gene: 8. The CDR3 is CASSSAGWLETQYF. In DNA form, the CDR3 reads TGTGCCAGCAGCTCAGCGGGGTGGCTCGAGACCCAGTACTTC.

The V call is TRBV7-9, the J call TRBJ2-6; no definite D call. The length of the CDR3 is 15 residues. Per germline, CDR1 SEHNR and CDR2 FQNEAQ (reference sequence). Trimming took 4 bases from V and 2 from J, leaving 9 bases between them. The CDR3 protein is CASSYRVAGANVLTF. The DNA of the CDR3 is TGTGCCAGCAGCTACAGAGTCGCTGGGGCCAACGTCCTGACTTTC.

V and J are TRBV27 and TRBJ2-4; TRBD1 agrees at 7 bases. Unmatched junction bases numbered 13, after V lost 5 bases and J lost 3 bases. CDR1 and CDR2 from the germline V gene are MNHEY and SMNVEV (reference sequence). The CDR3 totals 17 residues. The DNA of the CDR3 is TGTGCCAGCAGTCCTCCTTACAGGGGATTTGGCAAAAACATTCAGTACTTC. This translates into CASSPPYRGFGKNIQYF.